This T cell receptor beta chain comes out of a study of T cell responses to AZD1222 COVID-19 vaccine. Here immunoSEQ multiplex PCR was the method, and the copy in TCRdb shows in-frame clones only, minus some. The sample includes about 180,000 clones, 90% seen only once; the top ten take 2.5% to 3.5%. This TCR was recovered from an adult in good health. The specimen comprised peripheral blood, sampled on day 0 of AZD1222 vaccination.

This chain's CDR3 is CASSVEGSNYGYTF. Written as DNA, the CDR3 is TGTGCCAGCAGCGTAGAGGGGTCTAACTATGGCTACACCTTC. V and J are TRBV9 and TRBJ1-2; maybe TRBD1 (5 bases). Per germline, CDR1 SGDLS and CDR2 YYNGEE. This CDR3 is built from 14 residues. With 0 bases removed from V and 0 bases from J, the gap between germline ends came to 6 bases.